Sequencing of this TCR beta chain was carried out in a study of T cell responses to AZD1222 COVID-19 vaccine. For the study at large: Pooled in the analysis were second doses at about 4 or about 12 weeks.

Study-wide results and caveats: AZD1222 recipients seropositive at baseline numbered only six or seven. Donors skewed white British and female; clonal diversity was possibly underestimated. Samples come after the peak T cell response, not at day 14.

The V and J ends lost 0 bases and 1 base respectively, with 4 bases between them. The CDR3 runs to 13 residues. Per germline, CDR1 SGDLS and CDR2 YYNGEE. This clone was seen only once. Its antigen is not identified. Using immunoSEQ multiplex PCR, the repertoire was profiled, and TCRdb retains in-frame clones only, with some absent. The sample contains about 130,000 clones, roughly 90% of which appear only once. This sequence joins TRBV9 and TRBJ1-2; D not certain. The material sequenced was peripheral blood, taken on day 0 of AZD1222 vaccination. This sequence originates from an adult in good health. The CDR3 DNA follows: TGTGCCAGCAGCGTAGACTTTAACTATGGCTACACCTTC. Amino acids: CASSVDFNYGYTF.